This TCR beta chain was sequenced for a study of ipilimumab plus nivolumab after autologous stem cell transplantation. Study-wide context: Median doses per patient: a few ipilimumab, under ten nivolumab.

This table comes from immunoSEQ multiplex PCR, and its TCRdb copy is limited to in-frame clones, with some not included. The table records 9,000 to 15,000 clones, 60% to 80% of them present only once. Starting 14 to 28 days after autologous transplant, ipilimumab 1 mg/kg was given. Dosing: nivolumab 3 mg/kg IV, weeks 1, 4, 7, 10, then every two weeks to week 26. The V gene's germline CDR1 is SGHDT and CDR2 YYEEEE. The CDR3 contains 15 residues. J gave up 2 bases and V 3 bases, and 4 bases lay outside the gene matches. Whole-study findings and limits: The authors say TCR, Treg and microbiome findings warrant further study.

As concerns this clone: Its matching antigen is unknown.

This clonotype was obtained from a male donor with multiple myeloma. The specimen comprised PBMCs, sampled in a trial of ipilimumab plus nivolumab as post-transplant consolidation. This chain joins TRBV5-6 and TRBJ1-1, with 10 bases that match TRBD1. CDR3 sequence reads: CASSWGTGANTEAFF. The CDR3 coding sequence is TGTGCCAGCAGCTGGGGGACAGGGGCAAACACTGAAGCTTTCTTT. Based on the CDR3 plus reference TRBV5-6 and TRBJ1-1, the full variable domain is DAGVTQSPTHLIKTRGQQVTLRCSPKSGHDTVSWYQQALGQGPQFIFQYYEEEERQRGNFPDRFSGHQFPNYSSELNVNALLLGDSALYLCASSWGTGANTEAFFGQGTRLTVV.